This T cell receptor (beta chain) was captured by sequencing in a study of cytomegalovirus exposure and HLA in healthy donors. General observations from the study: DRB1 showed the most TCR associations and HLA-C the fewest in a later analysis, as rates varied by HLA locus. A highly shared variant cluster was judged a likely technical artifact. Clonal expansion was found to be greater in HLA-associated TCR beta chains than in equally common others in a later analysis. In a later analysis, at a false discovery rate of 0.05, 15,000 to 20,000 TCR beta sequences matched HLA alleles.

A multiplex PCR was run with 60 Vbeta primers and 13 Jbeta primers. The method was immunoSEQ multiplex PCR; TCRdb's version includes in-frame clones alone and lacks a portion of them. The data show approximately 110,000 clones, with 81% seen just once and roughly 2% held by the top ten. The J segment lost 3 bases and the V segment lost 0 bases, leaving 6 bases of the junction unmatched. The CDR3 loop spans 16 amino acids. Germline-derived CDR1 and CDR2 are LGHNA and YNFKEQ. Concerning this clone itself: Its antigen is undetermined.

V is TRBV4-2 and J is TRBJ2-7; 9 bases map to TRBD2. The material sequenced was PBMCs. This receptor was obtained from a woman aged 30 to 39 in good health and CMV-seronegative. This chain's CDR3 is CASSQDESSGSYEQYF. CDR3 nucleotides: TGTGCCAGCAGCCAAGATGAAAGTAGCGGGAGCTACGAGCAGTACTTC.